This T cell receptor (beta chain) was sequenced during a study of cytomegalovirus exposure and HLA in healthy donors. Findings and caveats of the study: As was reported, the HLA-A and HLA-B alleles of most subjects were accurately predicted from TCR beta sequences. The study had only CMV serostatus as immune exposure information. The dataset shows that most TCR sequences were rare, while some public TCRs occurred in many donors.

A note on this clone: Antigen specificity is unknown.

60 Vbeta and 13 Jbeta primers were used in PCR. The data were produced by immunoSEQ multiplex PCR, yet TCRdb's version contains in-frame clones alone and is incomplete. Of about 110,000 clones listed, approximately 76% are singletons. The sample was PBMCs. The clonotype was recovered from a man aged 35 to 55 in good health and CMV-seronegative.

CDR3 nucleotide sequence: TGCAGCGCCGGACAGGGGAATGGCTACACCTTC. This codes for CSAGQGNGYTF. J is TRBJ1-2 and V is TRBV29-1, with 9 bases that match TRBD1. CDR1 is SQVTM and CDR2 is ANQGSEA in the germline V gene. J was trimmed by 6 bases and V by 7 bases; bases with no gene match: 3. This CDR3 is 11 amino acids long. Filled out from reference TRBV29-1 and TRBJ1-2, the complete variable domain reads SAVISQKPSRDICQRGTSLTIQCQVDSQVTMMFWYRQQPGQSLTLIATANQGSEATYESGFVIDKFPISRPNLTFSTLTVSNMSPEDSSIYLCSAGQGNGYTFGSGTRLTVV.